This is a list of T cell receptor beta chains from one sample in a study of control samples from healthy donors and cancer patients. TCRdb's copy holds only in-frame clones and misses some; the assay was immunoSEQ multiplex PCR. The sample has more than 50,000 clones, nearly 90% seen once. Sequencing input: blood. The receptors originated from a man aged 50 to 59 in good health. Both conserved end residues are part of each CDR3. The D gene is left open where the match is weak. Size tells how often a clone was seen (once, few, many) or the class of an expanded clone, and some rows leave it out.

15 . TRBD1 TRBJ1-5 TRBV11-2 CASSRGQGFNQPQHF TGTGCCAGCAGCAGAGGACAGGGATTTAATCAGCCCCAGCATTTT
14 . . TRBJ1-2 TRBV11-2 CASSLGSANYGYTF TGTGCCAGCAGCTTAGGCTCAGCTAACTATGGCTACACCTTC
15 . . TRBJ2-7 TRBV28 CASSLIQDLTYEQYF TGTGCCAGCAGTTTGATACAGGATTTAACCTACGAGCAGTACTTC
14 . TRBD1 TRBJ1-2 TRBV10-3 CAIRRQGTNYGYTF TGTGCCATCAGGCGACAGGGCACTAACTATGGCTACACCTTC
12 . . TRBJ1-2 TRBV20-1 CSASRGGDGYTF TGCAGTGCTAGTAGAGGGGGAGACGGCTACACCTTC
20 . TRBD2 TRBJ2-7 TRBV24-1 CATSDRWGLAGFVGPREQYF TGTGCCACCAGTGACCGTTGGGGACTAGCGGGATTCGTCGGTCCCCGAGAGCAGTACTTC
15 once . TRBJ2-1 TRBV27 CASSYMGLSYNEQFF TGTGCCAGCAGTTATATGGGCCTATCCTACAATGAGCAGTTCTTC
16 once . TRBJ1-5 TRBV15 CATSRVQGAGGQPQHF TGTGCCACCAGCAGAGTTCAAGGAGCGGGTGGTCAGCCCCAGCATTTT
13 . . TRBJ1-1 TRBV11-2 CASRSRRNTEAFF TGTGCCAGCAGAAGCAGGCGGAACACTGAAGCTTTCTTT
16 . . TRBJ1-5 TRBV2 CASSENWGGGNQPQHF TGTGCCAGCAGTGAAAATTGGGGAGGCGGCAATCAGCCCCAGCATTTT
13 . . TRBJ1-2 TRBV29-1 CSVESRWNHGYTF TGCAGCGTTGAAAGCCGCTGGAATCACGGCTACACCTTC
14 . . TRBJ2-2 TRBV11-2 CASSLGRATGELFF TGTGCCAGCAGCTTAGGCAGGGCCACCGGGGAGCTGTTTTTT
19 . TRBD1 TRBJ1-4 TRBV7-9 CASSTLGTGGLVTNEKLFF TGTGCCAGCAGCACCCTAGGGACAGGGGGCCTTGTAACTAATGAAAAACTGTTTTTT
15 once . TRBJ2-2 TRBV7-9 CASSLAGSNTGELFF TGTGCCAGCAGCTTGGCGGGCTCGAACACCGGGGAGCTGTTTTTT
13 . . TRBJ1-6 TRBV12-1 CASSALGDSPLHF TGTGCCAGCAGCGCCCTTGGGGATTCACCCCTCCACTTT
18 . TRBD2 TRBJ2-3 TRBV9 CASSVGLAGGISTDTQYF TGTGCCAGCAGCGTCGGACTAGCGGGAGGGATTAGCACAGATACGCAGTATTTT
14 . . TRBJ1-1 TRBV11-2 CASSLDPRAGKAFF TGTGCCAGCAGCTTAGACCCTCGGGCAGGTAAAGCTTTCTTT
12 . . TRBJ2-7 TRBV28 CASRAPGGEQYF TGTGCCAGCAGAGCACCCGGTGGGGAGCAGTACTTC
14 . . TRBJ1-1 TRBV19 CASSRIEGVTEAFF TGTGCCAGTAGTAGGATTGAAGGAGTCACTGAAGCTTTCTTT
15 . TRBD1 TRBJ1-4 TRBV9 CASSVAGTGDEKLFF TGTGCCAGCAGCGTGGCCGGGACAGGGGATGAAAAACTGTTTTTT
13 . . TRBJ2-7 TRBV5-4 CASSLGSDYEQYF TGTGCCAGCAGCTTGGGTAGTGACTACGAGCAGTACTTC
14 . TRBD2 TRBJ2-1 TRBV24-1 CATSDGGSANEQFF TGTGCCACCAGTGATGGCGGGAGCGCCAATGAGCAGTTCTTC
13 . . TRBJ2-2 TRBV6-5 CASSMHSRWELFF TGTGCCAGCAGTATGCACTCTCGGTGGGAGCTGTTTTTT
16 once . TRBJ1-3 TRBV3-1/TRBV3-2 CASTVGGGDSGNTIYF TGTGCCAGCACTGTTGGGGGTGGGGACTCTGGAAACACCATATATTTT
16 . TRBD1 TRBJ2-7 TRBV7-9 CASSLLPGQGPYEQYF TGTGCCAGCAGCCTGCTACCGGGACAGGGCCCCTACGAGCAGTACTTC